This T cell receptor (beta chain) is drawn from a study of T cells after yellow fever vaccination. General study results and limits: Reappearance after the booster was seen for most primary-vaccination clones, at 95% to 98% CD4 and about 90% CD8. A small proportion of clonotypes was detected in both the CD4 and CD8 compartments.

This clonotype has just a few counts. Antigen unknown. TCRdb fed the 5' RACE reads into MiXCR, producing one record per CDR3 protein. Of 200,000 to 250,000 distinct CDR3 sequences in the sample, 6.9% were seen once. The CDR3 totals 13 residues. Germline lookup yields CDR1 SEHNR and CDR2 FQNEAQ (reference sequence). V was clipped by 3 bases and J by 5 bases, with 9 bases between them. The genes are TRBV7-9 and TRBJ2-3; no clear D. This TCR came from a man aged 30 to 39 who received the YFV17D yellow fever vaccine. Material: CD4+ T cells sorted from PBMCs, obtained 15 days after the yellow fever booster vaccination. The CDR3: CASSLIPLDTQYF. For the CDR3, the DNA is TGTGCCAGCAGCTTGATCCCCTTAGATACGCAGTATTTT.